This TCR beta chain was profiled in a study of T cells in women clearing cervical HPV infection. Turning to the study itself: Controls gave blood once infection was undetectable; cases at lesion identification. General study results and limits: A classifier using richness and V gene abundances reached an AUC of more than 0.8.

Details on this clone: Its cognate antigen is unknown. The read ends 3 residues shy of where the CDR3 ends; the end is completed using the germline J gene.

TCRdb's table, derived via immunoSEQ multiplex PCR, lists solely in-frame clones and lacks some. The sample yields about 37,000 clones, of which the top ten take up 1.5% to 2%. This CDR3 spans 15 amino acids. V dropped 7 bases and J dropped 1 base, with 17 bases sitting between them. In germline, CDR1 is WSHSY, CDR2 SAAADI. Sequenced input: blood buffy coat. The chain joins TRBV10-2 to TRBJ2-7; the D gene is possibly TRBD1 (6 bases). The clonotype was recovered from a woman aged 18-70 years with a cervical HPV16 infection that either progressed to CIN3+ or cleared (not recorded which). The covered CDR3 bases are TGCGCCAGCAAATTCCGGACAGACGTTTCCTACGAG. Residues: CASKFRTDVSYE. The whole CDR3 region reads CASKFRTDVSYEQYF.